This T cell receptor beta chain was recovered during a study of T cells in Graves' hyperthyroidism and ophthalmopathy. About the research overall: The authors collected peripheral blood at initial diagnosis, before any treatment. General study points: Before onset, ophthalmopathy was predicted by the model a median roughly 6.8 months earlier. Researchers found most expanded thyroid clonotypes above 0.001 in blood as well.

The length of the CDR3 is 16 residues. CDR1 KGHDR and CDR2 SFDVKD come from the germline V gene. The V gene end was trimmed by 3 bases and the J gene end by 2 bases; junction bases not matched to a gene: 4. Amplification targeted TCR beta CDR3 regions from RNA transcripts. With the HTBI primer set, the TCR CDR3 went through a first round of RT-PCR. TCRdb analysed the multiplex PCR reads with MiXCR anew, one entry per CDR3 protein. The sample holds fewer than 700,000 distinct CDR3 sequences, around 15% seen once. This clonotype was observed many times. Its antigen is not identified. Material for sequencing was blood. This clonotype originated in a woman aged 30 to 39 with Graves' hyperthyroidism. This chain uses TRBV24-1 with TRBJ2-2; 8 nucleotides agree with TRBD2. Here the CDR3 reads CATSDASGRNTGELFF. Here the CDR3 DNA reads TGTGCCACCAGTGATGCGAGCGGGAGAAACACCGGGGAGCTGTTTTTT.